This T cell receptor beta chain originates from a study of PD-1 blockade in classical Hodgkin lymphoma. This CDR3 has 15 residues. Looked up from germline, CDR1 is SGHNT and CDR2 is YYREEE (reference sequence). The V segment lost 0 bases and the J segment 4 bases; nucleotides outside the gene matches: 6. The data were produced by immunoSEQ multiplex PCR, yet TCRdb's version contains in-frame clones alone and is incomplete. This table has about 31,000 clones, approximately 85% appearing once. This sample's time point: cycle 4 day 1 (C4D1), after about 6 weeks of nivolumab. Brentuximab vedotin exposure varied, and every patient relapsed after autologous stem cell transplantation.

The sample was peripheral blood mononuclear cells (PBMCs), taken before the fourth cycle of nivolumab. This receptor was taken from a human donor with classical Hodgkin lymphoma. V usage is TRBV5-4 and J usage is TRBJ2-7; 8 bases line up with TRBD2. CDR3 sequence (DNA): TGTGCCAGCAGCTTGGTTAGCGGGACTCAGTACGAGCAGTACTTC. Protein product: CASSLVSGTQYEQYF.